These 12 T cell receptor beta chains were all obtained from the same sample, sequenced in a study of blood T cell repertoires in COVID-19. Repertoires were generated with immunoSEQ multiplex PCR, while TCRdb's copy carries only in-frame clones and drops some. The table shows 75,000 to 85,000 clones, with 88% occurring only once. Sequenced sample: peripheral blood. The origin of the receptors is a man between 50 and 59 years old with active COVID-19.

V is TRBV9 and J is TRBJ2-3, with 10 bases that match TRBD2. The length of the CDR3 is 18 residues. After removal of 4 bases from V and 2 bases from J, the junction contained 13 bases not matched to a gene. CDR1 and CDR2 (germline): SGDLS, YYNGEE. Here the CDR3 DNA reads TGTGCCAGCAGCTACCCCCGCGTAGCGGGGGGAATCACAGATACGCAGTATTTT. Protein product: CASSYPRVAGGITDTQYF.

The chain combines TRBV27 with TRBJ1-6; 7 bases line up with TRBD1. V lost 5 bases and J lost 2; bases outside the gene matches: 3. The germline V gene encodes CDR1 MNHEY and CDR2 SMNVEV (reference sequence). This CDR3 has 15 amino acids. As DNA, the CDR3 is TGTGCCAGCAGTCGCCAGGGGGCCTATAATTCACCCCTCCACTTT. It is translated as CASSRQGAYNSPLHF.

The chain links TRBV6-2 or TRBV6-3 to TRBJ2-5; 13 bases map to TRBD2. From germline, CDR1 is MNHEY and CDR2 SVGEGT. The trim removed 2 bases at V and 7 bases at J, leaving 7 bases unmatched. This CDR3 comprises 16 residues. Written as DNA, the CDR3 is TGTGCCAGCAGTTACCCCGGACTAGCGGGGGACCGGACCCAGTACTTC. It encodes CASSYPGLAGDRTQYF.

The chain combines TRBV3-1 (or the pseudogene TRBV3-2) with TRBJ1-2, with 12 bases matching TRBD1. Germline values: CDR1 LGHDT, CDR2 YNNKEL (reference sequence). V gave up 5 bases and J gave up 7 bases; unmatched junction bases: 8. This CDR3 spans 15 amino acids. The CDR3 region is CASSNQGQGAGGYTF. In nucleotides, the CDR3 is TGTGCCAGCAGCAACCAGGGACAGGGGGCTGGTGGCTACACCTTC.

This chain connects TRBV6-2 or TRBV6-3 to TRBJ2-1, with D tentatively TRBD2 (6 bases). The CDR3 consists of 11 residues. V lost 4 bases and J 12 bases, leaving 10 bases between the germline ends. Germline V CDR1 and CDR2: MNHEY, SVGEGT. In DNA, the CDR3 is TGTGCCAGCAGTTCTGCTAGCGTGCAGTTCTTC. Protein product: CASSSASVQFF.

The gene calls are TRBV7-2 and TRBJ2-5, with D maybe TRBD2 (7 bases). V lost 5 bases, J lost 0 bases, and 13 bases lay in between. The CDR3 extends over 15 amino acids. The germline gives CDR1 SGHTA, CDR2 FQGNSA. CDR3 loop: CASSRGAGNQETQYF. The CDR3 bases are TGTGCCAGCAGCCGGGGGGCCGGAAACCAAGAGACCCAGTACTTC.

The chain combines TRBV11-2 with TRBJ2-7; D is possibly TRBD2 (5 bases). Trimming cost V 3 bases and J 7 bases, with 16 bases left between them. In germline, CDR1 is SGHAT, CDR2 FQNNGV. CDR3 length: 14 amino acids. The DNA of the CDR3 is TGTGCCAGCAGCTTCGGGATTTCCCTCGGAGAGCAGTACTTC. It yields the protein CASSFGISLGEQYF. Complete variable domain (other parts from reference TRBV11-2 and TRBJ2-7): EAGVAQSPRYKIIEKRQSVAFWCNPISGHATLYWYQQILGQGPKLLIQFQNNGVVDDSQLPKDRFSAERLKGVDSTLKIQPAKLEDSAVYLCASSFGISLGEQYFGPGTRLTVT.

The chain joins TRBV11-2 to TRBJ1-4; D is unclear. V was cut by 4 bases and J by 2 bases, with 14 bases left in between. In germline, CDR1 is SGHAT, CDR2 FQNNGV. This CDR3 region has 16 residues. DNA for the CDR3: TGTGCCAGCAGCTACGGTCCCCTACGTACTAATGAAAAACTGTTTTTT. As protein: CASSYGPLRTNEKLFF.

The CDR3 DNA follows: TGCGCCAGCAGCTTGGAGGGACAGAGTTTCTATGGCTACACCTTC. This translates into CASSLEGQSFYGYTF. V gene TRBV5-1 combines with J gene TRBJ1-2; 7 positions agree with TRBD1. Germline-derived CDR1 and CDR2 are SGHRS and YFSETQ. This CDR3 region has 15 residues. Trimming took 0 bases from V and 4 from J; bases not matched to a gene: 6.

CDR3 nucleotides: TGTGCCAGCAGCAAAACCCCGGGACTAGGTCCGACTGAAGCTTTCTTT. This codes for CASSKTPGLGPTEAFF. This chain links TRBV9 with TRBJ1-1; maybe TRBD1 (5 bases). There are 16 residues in the CDR3. The germline V gene has CDR1 SGDLS and CDR2 YYNGEE. V was trimmed by 4 bases and J by 5 bases, leaving 21 bases between them.

This clone was observed many times. The chain carries TRBV9 and TRBJ2-3, with 16 bases that match TRBD2. This CDR3 contains 18 residues. With V trimmed by 3 bases and J by 5 bases, 9 bases remained unmatched. CDR1 and CDR2 (germline): SGDLS, YYNGEE. The CDR3 region is CASSASTGLAGGRDTQYF. The CDR3 bases are TGTGCCAGCAGCGCTAGCACGGGACTAGCGGGGGGGAGAGATACGCAGTATTTT.

This clone was observed a single time. The rearrangement uses TRBV4-1 and TRBJ2-2; 8 bases map to TRBD2. The germline V gene encodes CDR1 MGHRA and CDR2 YSYEKL. V was pared by 4 bases and J by 0 bases, with 7 bases of the junction left unmatched. The CDR3 consists of 17 residues. The CDR3 DNA sequence: TGCGCCAGCAGCCCTAGCGGGCGAATTTCGAACACCGGGGAGCTGTTTTTT. It yields the protein CASSPSGRISNTGELFF.